This T cell receptor (beta chain) was recorded in a study of cytomegalovirus exposure and HLA in healthy donors. Across the whole study: As released early, the data held 75 million to 90 million unique TCRs from HLA-typed donors.

Comments on this clone: The antigen remains undetermined.

The PCR was carried out with 60 Vbeta primers and 13 Jbeta primers. TCRdb's table, derived via immunoSEQ multiplex PCR, lists solely in-frame clones and lacks some. The table has 130,000 to 150,000 clones, more than 70% seen once. CDR1 is LNHDA and CDR2 is SQIVND in the germline V gene (reference sequence). This CDR3 region has 15 residues. Trimming cost V 7 bases and J 2 bases; bases outside gene matches: 10. Study observations and caveats: By HLA locus, TCR association rates varied in a later analysis, with DRB1 showing the most and HLA-C the fewest. Analysis was performed later, and it showed HLA-associated TCR beta chains to be more clonally expanded than equally common others.

The sequenced sample was PBMCs. The receptor was derived from a woman aged 45-65 years in good health and CMV-seronegative. The chain is built from TRBV19 and TRBJ2-5; 7 nucleotides line up with TRBD1. CDR3 bases: TGTGCCAGTAATACCCCGGGGACAGTTCAAGAGACCCAGTACTTC. Translating gives CASNTPGTVQETQYF.